This is a list of T cell receptor beta chains from one sample in a study of T cell repertoires in cytomegalovirus infection. A single record per CDR3 protein comes from TCRdb applying MiXCR to the reads. This table has roughly 200,000 distinct CDR3 sequences, about 15% appearing once. The source material was CD8+ T cells from PBMCs. Receptors were obtained from a human donor in good health (CMV status not recorded). Some clones in this sample may be carry-over from other donors' samples. Both conserved end residues are part of each CDR3. D genes are given only for firm matches. Some rows mark clone size as missing; the rest say once, few, many or name a class of expanded clone.

J gene | clone size | V gene | D gene | CDR3 DNA | CDR3 protein
TRBJ2-7 | . | TRBV6-2/TRBV6-3 | TRBD1 | TGTGCCAGCAGTCTCCGGGACAGCATCTCCTACGAGCAGTACTTC | CASSLRDSISYEQYF
TRBJ1-1 | . | TRBV28 | . | TGTGCCAGCACAAAGGCGATACGGAAGGGAGACACTGAAGCTTTCTTT | CASTKAIRKGDTEAFF
TRBJ1-1 | . | TRBV28 | TRBD1 | TGTGCCAGCAGGGACAGGCCCATGAACACTGAAGCTTTCTTT | CASRDRPMNTEAFF
TRBJ2-4 | few | TRBV28 | . | TGTGCCAGCAGTTTATTCGGAGGACTTGGAGACATTCAGTACTTC | CASSLFGGLGDIQYF
TRBJ1-2 | . | TRBV12-3/TRBV12-4 | . | TGTGCCATCCTGGGCCTGGGGGGCTACACCTTC | CAILGLGGYTF
TRBJ1-1 | . | TRBV9 | . | TGTGCCAGCAGCGGCCGGGATCGAAACACTGAAGCTTTCTTT | CASSGRDRNTEAFF
TRBJ2-7 | few | TRBV5-5 | . | TGTGCCAGCAGCTTGGCGGTCGAGCAGTACTTC | CASSLAVEQYF
TRBJ1-1 | few | TRBV4-1 | . | TGCGCCAGCAGCCAAGAACCAGGGGACACTGAAGCTTTCTTT | CASSQEPGDTEAFF
TRBJ2-2 | . | TRBV19 | . | TGTGCCAGTAGTATATTGGATACGAGGGTTTGGAGAACCGGGGAGCTGTTTTTT | CASSILDTRVWRTGELFF
TRBJ2-2 | few | TRBV20-1 | TRBD1 | TGCAGTGCGTGGGACAGGGAAAACACCGGGGAGCTGTTTTTT | CSAWDRENTGELFF
TRBJ2-1 | few | TRBV6-6 | . | TGTGCCAGCAGTTACTCGAGAGCTGTTGGCAATGAGCAGTTCTTC | CASSYSRAVGNEQFF
TRBJ2-6 | few | TRBV29-1 | . | TGCAGCGTTGCAGGTCAGTCCTCTGGGGCCAACGTCCTGACTTTC | CSVAGQSSGANVLTF
TRBJ1-3 | . | TRBV7-2 | . | TGTGCCAGCAGCTTAGTCGACAGAGAGTCTGGAAACACCATATATTTT | CASSLVDRESGNTIYF